A selection of T cell receptor beta chains follows, all from one sample in a study of T cell changes during pregnancy in multiple sclerosis. TCRdb's table, derived via immunoSEQ multiplex PCR, lists solely in-frame clones and lacks some. The sample consists of 75,000 to 80,000 clones, 89% of them appearing once. The sample was peripheral blood, taken before pregnancy. The origin of the receptors is a female donor with multiple sclerosis, enrolled in a pregnancy study. The CDR3 runs from the conserved cysteine through the conserved F or W. The order of the fields is J gene, V gene, CDR3 protein.

>TRBJ2-3|TRBV6-4
CASSGTSGADTQYF
>TRBJ1-2|TRBV10-3
CAINPDRGNYGYTF
>TRBJ1-4|TRBV15
CATSRDPTVATNEKLFF
>TRBJ1-6|TRBV30
CAWSVSRGGSPLHF
>TRBJ2-1|TRBV13
CASTPAGEQFF
>TRBJ2-2|TRBV18
CASSPDRGDTGELFF
>TRBJ2-5|TRBV11-2
CASSGGATSGGQETQYF
>TRBJ1-4|TRBV11-2
CASSQGRTNEKLFF
>TRBJ2-7|TRBV9
CASSVDGRGLVEQYF
>TRBJ2-3|TRBV7-2
CASSLTRGGDTQYF
>TRBJ2-1|TRBV30
CAWRRAGGRNEQFF
>TRBJ2-7|TRBV2
CASTDPGGSYEQYF
>TRBJ2-5|TRBV5-8
CASRFQGIETQYF
>TRBJ2-1|TRBV4-2
CASSQDREPYNEQFF
>TRBJ2-2|TRBV14
CASSRGQEPNTGELFF
>TRBJ2-3|TRBV27
CASRIGSIYSPDTQYF
>TRBJ1-6|TRBV30
CAWSVLNSPLHF
>TRBJ1-3|TRBV7-2
CASSVRDGNTIYF
>TRBJ2-2|TRBV5-1
CASSSGQGDTGELFF
>TRBJ2-2|TRBV7-3
CASSLTGTGDTGELFF
>TRBJ1-2|TRBV28
CASSLRDRGVGGYTF
>TRBJ1-1|TRBV6-5
CASGTGGKPAFF
>TRBJ1-4|TRBV5-8
CASSWETANNEKLFF
>TRBJ1-5|TRBV7-9
CASSSTGGGAPQHF
>TRBJ2-3|TRBV28
CASRDRESDTQYF
>TRBJ2-3|TRBV27
CASSTGGVKNF
>TRBJ2-7|TRBV19
CASSMIAGATYEQYF
>TRBJ2-5|TRBV5-1
CASSSGQTSTREETQYF
>TRBJ1-2|TRBV5-4
CASSRGLGDYGYTF